Shown below are 16 T cell receptor beta chains from a single sample sequenced in a study of blood T cells in healthy people across ages. Together with a sample-barcoded 5' primer, a J-beta primer mix was included in a second PCR lasting about 7 to 11 cycles. TCRdb used MiXCR to reprocess the 5' RACE reads, holding one entry per CDR3 protein. Of hundreds of thousands of distinct CDR3 sequences detected, less than 25% appear once; the ten largest clones hold 8.7%. This same sample was also part of a study on T cells of mothers and their children.

The specimen was blood. The receptors were gathered from a boy younger than 18 in good health.

This clonotype was seen a few times. The CDR3 DNA is TGTGCCAGCAGTTTGCGGGGGGGCCTGGGGTACAATGAGCAGTTCTTC. It translates to CASSLRGGLGYNEQFF. This chain links TRBV27 with TRBJ2-1; 9 bases agree with TRBD2. The V gene's germline CDR1 is MNHEY and CDR2 SMNVEV (reference sequence). The V segment lost 3 bases and the J segment 4 bases; nucleotides outside the gene matches: 7. This CDR3 contains 16 residues.

The rearrangement links TRBV7-3 to TRBJ2-3, with 7 bases aligning to TRBD2. The CDR3 is 16 amino acids. Per germline, CDR1 SGHTA and CDR2 FQGTGA. J lost 3 bases, V lost 5 bases, and 11 bases had no gene match. This CDR3 is CASSPPAGTSTDTQYF. CDR3 sequence (DNA): TGTGCCAGCAGCCCGCCAGCGGGGACTTCTACAGATACGCAGTATTTT.

This clonotype was detected a few times. This rearrangement joins TRBV4-1 to TRBJ1-2; D not resolved. This CDR3 is 14 amino acids long. The ends were cut back, 0 bases at V and 4 bases at J, with 9 bases in the middle. Germline-derived CDR1 and CDR2 are MGHRA and YSYEKL. The CDR3 protein is CASSQEHSSYGYTF. The CDR3 DNA reads as TGCGCCAGCAGCCAAGAGCACAGCAGCTATGGCTACACCTTC.

This chain joins TRBV28 and TRBJ1-2; possibly TRBD1 for D (5 bases). Germline CDR1 reads MDHEN; CDR2 reads SYDVKM. The CDR3 is 12 amino acids. V lost 7 bases and J 2 bases, leaving 8 bases between the germline ends. CDR3 protein: CASKGRNYGYTF. CDR3 DNA: TGTGCCAGCAAGGGGCGAAACTATGGCTACACCTTC.

This clonotype turned up a few times. The chain has TRBV4-1 and TRBJ2-2; 7 bases are shared with TRBD1. Losses at the gene ends were 1 base for V and 7 bases for J; bases not matched to a gene: 12. Germline V gene data show CDR1 as MGHRA and CDR2 as YSYEKL. This CDR3 is 17 amino acids long. The CDR3 sequence is CASSQVATGEIGGELFF. Written as DNA, the CDR3 is TGCGCCAGCAGCCAAGTTGCCACAGGGGAAATTGGCGGGGAGCTGTTTTTT.

This clonotype was seen ten or more times. One junction end disagrees with the germline gene, perhaps due to a read error. The genes are TRBV7-7 and TRBJ2-5, with 8 bases lining up with TRBD2. This CDR3 is built from 16 residues. The germline V gene encodes CDR1 SSHAT and CDR2 FNYEAQ (reference sequence). The CDR3 nucleotides are TGTGCTAGCAGCTTAGCGGTACAGCGGGGGCAAGAGACCCAGTACTTC. Translated: CASSLAVQRGQETQYF. Full variable domain (rest looked up from reference TRBV7-7 and TRBJ2-5): GAGVSQSPRYKVTKRGQDVTLRCDPISSHATLYWYQQALGQGPEFLTYFNYEAQPDKSGLPSDRFSAERPEGSISTLTIQRTEQRDSAMYRCASSLAVQRGQETQYFGPGTRLLVL.

The table lists this clonotype with many counts. Here the CDR3 reads CASSPRTRGDEQFF. CDR3 sequence (DNA): TGTGCCAGCAGTCCCCGGACTAGAGGCGATGAGCAGTTCTTC. The chain links TRBV12-3 or TRBV12-4 to TRBJ2-1; TRBD2 matches at 7 bases. CDR3 length: 14 amino acids. Trimming cost V 5 bases and J 8 bases; bases outside gene matches: 9.

The chain combines TRBV9 with TRBJ1-6; D possibly corresponds to TRBD1 (5 bases). V was shortened by 6 bases and J by 5 bases, with 12 bases between the two germline ends. CDR3 length: 14 residues. The germline V gene encodes CDR1 SGDLS and CDR2 YYNGEE. The chain's CDR3 is CASNQGSDNSPLHF. For the CDR3, the DNA is TGTGCCAGCAATCAGGGTTCGGATAATTCACCCCTCCACTTT.

The chain carries TRBV7-2 and TRBJ1-1, with TRBD1 identical over 7 bases. V lost 5 bases, J lost 4 bases, and 10 bases stayed unmatched. Germline V gene data show CDR1 as SGHTA and CDR2 as FQGNSA. The CDR3 length is 15 residues. The chain's CDR3 is CASSRNRNRGTEAFF. CDR3 in DNA: TGTGCCAGCAGCCGAAATAGAAACAGGGGCACTGAAGCTTTCTTT.

The V and J genes are TRBV7-3 and TRBJ2-3, with 9 bases lining up with TRBD1. Germline CDR1 reads SGHTA; CDR2 reads FQGTGA. With 4 bases clipped from V and 5 bases from J, the junction kept 13 bases outside the gene matches. CDR3 size: 17 residues. CDR3 loop: CASSYRAPGQGKDTQYF. CDR3 nucleotides: TGTGCCAGCAGCTACAGGGCACCGGGACAGGGTAAAGATACGCAGTATTTT.

V is TRBV4-3 and J is TRBJ2-5, with D maybe TRBD1 (6 bases). The J call could be wrong; TRBJ2-7 is a better fit for the DNA end. Germline values: CDR1 LGHNA, CDR2 YSLEER. This CDR3 comprises 17 residues. The CDR3 loop reads CASSQDWGPLVFYEQYF. The CDR3 bases are TGCGCCAGCAGCCAAGATTGGGGGCCGCTCGTCTTCTACGAGCAGTACTTC.

This clonotype was seen a few times. The chain couples TRBV12-3 or TRBV12-4 to TRBJ2-3, with 14 bases lining up with TRBD2. This CDR3 has 16 residues. Losses at the gene ends were 4 bases for V and 5 bases for J; bases not matched to a gene: 5. This chain's CDR3 is CASSYPGTSGRDTQYF. The CDR3 bases are TGTGCCAGCAGTTATCCCGGGACTAGCGGGAGAGATACGCAGTATTTT.

This clonotype has only one observation. The germline gene is not matched at one end of the junction; a read error may be the cause. The DNA for the CDR3 is TGTGCCAGCAGCCCTTGGACTAGCGACTACGATGAGCAGTTCTTC. The encoded protein is CASSPWTSDYDEQFF. The V and J genes are TRBV25-1 and TRBJ2-5, with 9 positions matching TRBD2. The J call is uncertain, as TRBJ2-1 better fits the DNA end. The CDR3 is 15 residues long. Germline lookup yields CDR1 MGHDK and CDR2 SYGVNS.

The CDR3 nucleotides read TGTGCCACCAGTGAGTACGGACTAGCGGCGGGAGATACGCAGTATTTT. Encoded protein: CATSEYGLAAGDTQYF. The chain recombines TRBV24-1 with TRBJ2-3; 10 bases map to TRBD2. The CDR3 loop spans 16 amino acids. CDR1 is KGHDR, CDR2 SFDVKD, per germline. With 4 bases clipped from V and 5 bases from J, the junction kept 8 bases outside the gene matches.

The rearrangement uses TRBV29-1 and TRBJ2-7; possibly TRBD2 for D (7 bases). CDR1 and CDR2 from the germline V gene are SQVTM and ANQGSEA. This CDR3 has 14 amino acids. Trimming stripped 4 bases from V and 2 bases from J, with 15 bases between. The CDR3 DNA sequence: TGCAGCGTTGTTGTACGGGGGGCCACCTACGAGCAGTACTTC. Its protein product is CSVVVRGATYEQYF.

The chain is built from TRBV28 and TRBJ1-4; no firm D call. V lost 1 base and J lost 8, with 8 bases in between. Germline loops: CDR1 MDHEN, CDR2 SYDVKM. The CDR3 has 13 amino acids. The CDR3 here is CASSLSGREKLFF. The DNA of the CDR3 is TGTGCCAGCAGTTTATCGGGGAGGGAAAAACTGTTTTTT.